This TCR beta chain was sequenced during a study of T-cell reconstitution after alpha-beta-depleted transplantation in children. Unique molecular identifiers were used to barcode this TCRbeta library. From the PCR reads, TCRdb called clonotypes with MiXCR, one entry per CDR3 protein. Of about 580,000 distinct CDR3 sequences listed, more than 20% are singletons. This clonotype was counted ten times or more. The antigen is not known. Germline loops: CDR1 LNHNV, CDR2 YYDKDF (reference sequence). V was shortened by 0 bases and J by 8 bases, with 10 bases between the two germline ends. The CDR3 is made up of 13 amino acids. Study-wide results and caveats: T-cell counts and diversity at one year following transplant were attributed mainly to newly produced T cells. Some patients' high day-60 TCRbeta diversity was traced to surviving recipient T cells and thymic progenitors. Reportedly, roughly two months post-transplant, alpha-beta T cells arose from several hundred expanded graft clones.

The rearrangement uses TRBV15 and TRBJ1-1; tentative D call: TRBD1 (6 bases). The specimen was PBMCs, mostly from graft donor cells, collected 360 days after TCRalphabeta/CD19-depleted stem cell transplant. The TCR was taken from a boy under two years old who had a stem cell transplant for acute myeloid leukemia, so the T cells may come from the graft donor. CDR3 sequence (DNA): TGTGCCACCAGCAGAGATTACAGGGAAGAAGCTTTCTTT. Translating gives CATSRDYREEAFF.